This T cell receptor beta chain was profiled in a study of Graves' ophthalmopathy and Graves' hyperthyroidism. Study background: Investigators collected peripheral blood at initial diagnosis, before any treatment was given. General study points: For predicting ophthalmopathy progression, the model had almost 71% sensitivity and around 72% specificity.

Amplification targeted the TCR beta CDR3 regions, with RNA transcripts as the source material. Following a first-round RT-PCR that used HTBI primers, a second-round multiplex PCR was carried out. TCRdb re-derived calls from the multiplex PCR reads in MiXCR, one entry per CDR3 protein. The data contain about 150,000 distinct CDR3 sequences, about 40% of them singletons. This clonotype occurred many times. Its target is not known. Uncontrolled infections, other autoimmune diseases, pregnancy or lactation barred patients from enrollment. Sampling over 7.5 ml of fresh peripheral blood provided the PBMCs. Germline V gives CDR1 MDHEN, CDR2 SYDVKM. The CDR3 is 12 amino acids. J was trimmed by 5 bases and V by 11 bases; bases with no gene match: 8.

The receptor's source is a woman aged 40 to 50 with Graves' ophthalmopathy. This chain uses TRBV28 with TRBJ1-1; 7 nucleotides agree with TRBD1. Specimen: peripheral blood. The CDR3 coding sequence is TGTGCCGGTGGACTACAGGGGACTGAAGCTTTCTTT. It translates to CAGGLQGTEAFF.